The following is a T cell receptor beta chain sequence with its context. Its antigen remains unidentified. This entry belongs to a study of human T cells and chemical hapten exposure. General observations from the study: Having alopecia, the donors may differ immunologically from healthy people.

V trimming: 1 base; J trimming: 6 bases; junction bases outside the gene matches: 6. The length of the CDR3 is 15 residues. Germline V CDR1 and CDR2: SGHAT, FQNNGV. Time point here: pre-sensitization, week 0. This sample's treatment: therapeutic diphenylcyclopropenone sensitization with weekly scalp DPC. Non-pregnant alopecia patients aged 18 to 70, suitable for DPC therapy. TCRdb ran MiXCR on the RACE reads and lists one entry per CDR3 protein. The sample has over 70,000 distinct CDR3 sequences; around 15% are singletons. This clonotype was sampled from a woman aged 45-65 years with alopecia areata. Some clones in this sample may be carry-over from other donors' samples. Sample: whole blood, taken in connection with sensitization to the hapten diphenylcyclopropenone (DPC). The genes are TRBV11-2 and TRBJ1-2, with 9 bases lining up with TRBD1. The CDR3 is CASSLGGQGLDGYTF. For the CDR3, the DNA is TGTGCCAGCAGCTTAGGCGGACAGGGGCTCGATGGCTACACCTTC.